The T cell receptor (beta chain) under discussion was sequenced for a study of beta chain features in type 1 diabetes. Since all of the isolated RNA was reverse transcribed, expressed TCRB transcripts were what got sequenced. Using immunoSEQ multiplex PCR, the repertoire was profiled, and TCRdb retains in-frame clones only, with some absent. The sample shows roughly 150,000 clones, 63% of them seen only once. Study results and caveats: Type 1 diabetes patients had moderately but significantly shorter TCRB CDR3s in all four CD4+ subsets.

Notes on this clone: Antigen: not known.

The CDR3 runs to 14 residues. V was trimmed by 6 bases and J by 3 bases, leaving 15 bases between them. Germline values: CDR1 MNHNS, CDR2 SASEGT. Sequencing was carried out using naive CD4+ T cells from blood. This TCR was sampled from a man aged 25 to 40 with type 1 diabetes. The V gene is TRBV6-1, the J gene TRBJ2-7; D may match TRBD1 or TRBD2 (5 bases each). The CDR3 protein is CASSPTGANYEQYF. The CDR3 region has the DNA TGTGCCAGCAGCCCAACCGGGGCTAACTACGAGCAGTACTTC.